This TCR beta chain was retrieved from a study of blood T cell repertoires in COVID-19. Germline lookup yields CDR1 MNHEY and CDR2 SVGAGI. The germline V and J ends were trimmed by 6 bases and 6 bases, with 14 bases remaining between them. The CDR3 contains 13 residues. Sequenced by immunoSEQ multiplex PCR; TCRdb stores in-frame clones only, minus some. The sample consists of roughly 150,000 clones, around 80% of them appearing once. The origin of this receptor is a man aged 55-75 years with acute or convalescent COVID-19. V is TRBV6-5 and J is TRBJ1-2; tentative D call: TRBD1 (5 bases). The material sequenced was peripheral blood. Here the CDR3 reads CASSTTQGHGYTF. CDR3 in DNA: TGTGCCAGCAGCACCACCCAGGGCCATGGCTACACCTTC.